The clone carrying this T cell receptor (beta chain) is a singleton in its sample. Its matching antigen is unknown. These data come from a study of T cells in Graves' hyperthyroidism and ophthalmopathy. Points from the study as a whole: Researchers found most expanded thyroid clonotypes above 0.001 in blood as well.

The length of the CDR3 is 14 residues. V lost 1 base to trimming and J lost 8 bases, with 17 bases between them. Germline V CDR1 and CDR2: GTSNPN, SVGIG (reference sequence). Subjects aged 18 to 65 presented with newly diagnosed hyperthyroidism of less than 2 months' duration. The CDR3 regions of TCR beta were amplified from RNA transcripts. The HTBI primer set was used in a first-round RT-PCR of the TCR CDR3. Each CDR3 protein is one row after TCRdb ran MiXCR on the multiplex PCR reads. This sample has a few hundred thousand distinct CDR3 sequences, with roughly a fifth found just once. The receptor was isolated from a woman aged 50 to 60 with Graves' hyperthyroidism. Input material: blood. The chain combines TRBV30 with TRBJ2-5; possibly TRBD2 for D (5 bases). The DNA of the CDR3 is TGTGCCTGGAGTGGGGCAGCCAAGAGGGAAACCCAGTACTTC. Protein product: CAWSGAAKRETQYF.